The clone carrying this T cell receptor beta chain was counted only a few times. Then a second PCR, running about 6 to 12 cycles, was carried out with a sample-barcoded 5' primer and a J-beta primer mix. Every molecule of cDNA carried a tag from a template-switch adaptor with 12 random nucleotides. TCRdb re-derived calls from the 5' RACE reads in MiXCR, one entry per CDR3 protein. The sample has about 970,000 distinct CDR3 sequences; roughly half are singletons. The sample originates from a study of blood T cells in healthy people across ages. The specimen was blood. The TCR comes from a woman aged 55-69 years in good health.

CDR3 in DNA: TGTGCCAGCAGCAGACGGACATTGGGGACTAGCGGGACTTCACAAGAGACCCAGTACTTC. This encodes CASSRRTLGTSGTSQETQYF. The V and J genes are TRBV27 and TRBJ2-5, with 13 bases identical to TRBD2. The CDR3 totals 20 residues. Germline V gene lookup returns CDR1 MNHEY and CDR2 SMNVEV (reference sequence). V dropped 6 bases and J dropped 2; count of bases not matched to a gene: 18.